The 14 T cell receptor beta chains reported below all come from one sample, sequenced in a study of long-term antiretroviral therapy in people with HIV. An immunoSEQ assay, version v3.0, was performed at survey level. Sequencing was performed with immunoSEQ multiplex PCR; in TCRdb, only in-frame clones are kept and a portion is missing. Found here are about 6,700 clones, around 74% of them singletons; the top ten hold more than 6.5%. The sequencing used unsorted PBMCs, collected 0.1 years before starting antiretroviral therapy. Source of these receptors: a man aged 18 to 30 with HIV.

This clone showed up just a few times. This chain links TRBV5-4 with TRBJ2-7, with a weak D call TRBD1 (6 bases). V gave up 1 base and J gave up 4 bases, with 12 bases separating them. Germline V gene lookup returns CDR1 SGHNT and CDR2 YYREEE (reference sequence). The CDR3 has 14 amino acids. Here the CDR3 DNA reads TGTGCCAGCAGCTTGACAGGGAATCTGTACGAGCAGTACTTC. It codes for CASSLTGNLYEQYF.

CDR3 nucleotide sequence: TGTGCCAGCAGTTTATCCTTTTGGACAGCGAGCAATCAGCCCCAGCATTTT. Its translation is CASSLSFWTASNQPQHF. V gene TRBV28 combines with J gene TRBJ1-5; perhaps TRBD1 as D (6 bases). The V gene lost 1 base and the J gene lost 1 base, with 14 bases spanning the gap. This CDR3 comprises 17 residues. Germline V gene lookup returns CDR1 MDHEN and CDR2 SYDVKM.

This clone was recorded once. The CDR3 sequence: CSVAWESNQPQHF. The DNA for the CDR3 is TGCAGCGTTGCATGGGAGAGCAATCAGCCCCAGCATTTT. The V and J genes are TRBV29-1 and TRBJ1-5; no clear D gene. The CDR3 loop spans 13 amino acids. V lost 4 bases to trimming and J lost 1 base, with 8 bases between them. The germline gives CDR1 SQVTM, CDR2 ANQGSEA.

V is TRBV6-5 and J is TRBJ2-7; tentatively, D is TRBD1 (5 bases). Germline CDR1 and CDR2: MNHEY and SVGAGI. The CDR3 has 13 residues. V shed 2 bases and J shed 5 bases, with 10 bases lying between them. The CDR3 nucleotides are TGTGCCAGCAGTTACATGGCAGGGAACGAGCAGTACTTC. Its protein product is CASSYMAGNEQYF.

This clone showed up just a few times. This rearrangement joins TRBV28 to TRBJ2-7, with D maybe TRBD2 (5 bases). The germline V gene has CDR1 MDHEN and CDR2 SYDVKM. Trimming pared 5 bases from V and 0 bases from J, leaving 11 bases between. The CDR3 is made up of 14 amino acids. The DNA for the CDR3 is TGTGCCAGCAGTCCGGGAAGGAGCTCCTACGAGCAGTACGTC. Protein product: CASSPGRSSYEQYV.

This clone ranks as medium-sized. The rearrangement uses TRBV7-9 and TRBJ2-5; 7 nucleotides agree with TRBD2. Germline lookup yields CDR1 SEHNR and CDR2 FQNEAQ (reference sequence). The CDR3 runs 18 residues. V lost 2 bases and J lost 3; bases outside the gene matches: 15. Written as DNA, the CDR3 is TGTGCCAGCAGCTTACCCCCCTGGTGGGGACTATGGGAAGAGACCCAGTACTTC. Encoded protein: CASSLPPWWGLWEETQYF.

This clone was seen more than once but under ten times. The chain has TRBV2 and TRBJ1-3; D not certain. The CDR3 is 15 amino acids. CDR1 and CDR2 from the germline V gene are SNHLY and FYNNEI. Trimming left V 1 base short and J 0 bases short, with 7 bases between. As DNA, the CDR3 is TGTGCCAGCAGTGAAGGCATGCACTCTGGAAACACCATATATTTT. Protein: CASSEGMHSGNTIYF.

J is TRBJ2-2 and V is TRBV10-3; 10 positions match TRBD1. This CDR3 comprises 15 residues. V shed 5 bases and J 4 bases; nucleotides not matched to a gene: 4. Germline values: CDR1 ENHRY, CDR2 SYGVKD. Written as DNA, the CDR3 is TGTGCCATCAGTACCGGGACAGGGGTCACCGGGGAGCTGTTTTTT. This encodes CAISTGTGVTGELFF.

The sample holds a few counts of this clone. The chain carries TRBV19 and TRBJ1-2; D gene uncertain. The CDR3 extends over 12 amino acids. CDR1 and CDR2 (germline): LNHDA, SQIVND (reference sequence). Trimming removed 7 bases from V and 4 bases from J, with 10 bases in between. CDR3 sequence: CASKHFLYGYTF. As DNA, the CDR3 is TGTGCCAGTAAGCACTTCCTCTATGGCTACACCTTC.

The count of this clone is one. This chain links TRBV9 with TRBJ2-5, with D possibly TRBD2 on 5 matching bases. The CDR3 covers 14 residues. V lost 0 bases and J 5 bases, leaving 11 bases between the germline ends. In germline, CDR1 is SGDLS, CDR2 YYNGEE. The CDR3 DNA sequence: TGTGCCAGCAGCGTAGCGTACCGCGGGGAGACCCAGTACTTC. Residues: CASSVAYRGETQYF.

J is TRBJ2-1 and V is TRBV10-1, with 10 bases that match TRBD1. This CDR3 has 15 amino acids. Per the germline V gene, CDR1 is WNHNN and CDR2 is SYGVQD (reference sequence). V lost 6 bases and J lost 4; bases outside the gene matches: 6. The CDR3 protein is CASSEPGQGYNEQFF. CDR3 nucleotides: TGCGCCAGCAGCGAACCGGGACAGGGGTACAATGAGCAGTTCTTC.

As concerns this clone: Compared with germline, one end of the junction differs, possibly owing to a read error. The chain combines TRBV7-7 with TRBJ2-5; perhaps TRBD2 as D (6 bases). The CDR3 contains 14 residues. CDR1 and CDR2 from the germline V gene are SSHAT and FNYEAQ (reference sequence). CDR3 amino acids: CASSLGASEETQYF. The CDR3 DNA sequence: TGTGCTAGCAGCTTAGGGGCTAGCGAAGAGACCCAGTACTTC.

This rearrangement joins TRBV18 to TRBJ1-5, with D possibly being TRBD1 (5 bases). The CDR3 covers 16 residues. The ends were cut back, 0 bases at V and 2 bases at J, with 11 bases in the middle. Germline loops: CDR1 KGHSH, CDR2 LQKENI. In DNA form, the CDR3 reads TGTGCCAGCTCACCACCGGCAGGGTTTGGCAATCAGCCCCAGCATTTT. Translation: CASSPPAGFGNQPQHF.

By sample fraction, this clone is medium-sized (0.01 to 0.1%). The V call is TRBV7-8, the J call TRBJ2-7; tentatively, D is TRBD2 (6 bases). CDR3 length: 14 amino acids. Trimming stripped 0 bases from V and 3 bases from J, with 9 bases between. The germline CDR1 and CDR2 sequences are SGHVS and FQNEAQ. The CDR3 coding sequence is TGTGCCAGCAGCTTAGCGCGACTAGACTACGAGCAGTACGTC. This sequence encodes CASSLARLDYEQYV.